This is a list of T cell receptor beta chains from one sample in a study of brain T cells in children with intractable seizures. Profiling relied on immunoSEQ multiplex PCR, and the TCRdb table lists in-frame clones only, not all of them. This sample yields approximately 60,000 clones, of which around 95% are seen a single time; around 0.4% belongs to the top ten. The sample here was peripheral blood, taken at surgery. These receptors came from a boy in the first two years of life with focal cortical dysplasia and intractable seizures. The CDR3 runs from the conserved cysteine through the conserved F or W. The order of the fields is CDR3 length, D gene, V gene, clone size, J gene, CDR3 DNA, CDR3 protein. A D gene is named only where the DNA matches it firmly. Some rows mark clone size as missing; the rest say once, few, many or name a class of expanded clone.

>13|-|TRBV27|-|TRBJ2-2
TGTGCCAGCAGTTTCTCTCCCACCGGGGAGCTGTTTTTT
CASSFSPTGELFF
>11|-|TRBV7-9|-|TRBJ2-7
TGTGCCAGTCTAGGGGGATACGAGCAGTACTTC
CASLGGYEQYF
>15|-|TRBV19|-|TRBJ2-2
TGTGCCAGTATGCAAAACCGGGCGAACACCGGGGAGCTGTTTTTT
CASMQNRANTGELFF
>16|TRBD2|TRBV2|-|TRBJ2-2
TGTGCCAGCAGTGATGTTCTAGCGGACCACACCGGGGAGCTGTTTTTT
CASSDVLADHTGELFF
>14|-|TRBV11-2|-|TRBJ2-7
TGTGCCAGCAGCATTAGCGGTTGGGGCTACGAGCAGTACTTC
CASSISGWGYEQYF
>13|-|TRBV25-1|-|TRBJ1-6
TGTGCCAGCAGTACGGGGGTGTTCTCACCCCTCCACTTT
CASSTGVFSPLHF
>14|-|TRBV7-2|once|TRBJ1-2
TGTGCCAGCAGCTTTTCACGGGACACCCTGGGCTACACCTTC
CASSFSRDTLGYTF
>16|TRBD1|TRBV18|-|TRBJ2-7
TGTGCCAGCTCACCACGGCCGGGACAGGCCTCCTACGAGCAGTACTTC
CASSPRPGQASYEQYF
>17|TRBD2|TRBV5-4|-|TRBJ2-2
TGTGCCAGCAGCTTACCAGGACTAGCGGGGGGCACCGGGGAGCTGTTTTTT
CASSLPGLAGGTGELFF
>17|TRBD1|TRBV3-1/TRBV3-2|-|TRBJ1-2
TGTGCCAGCAGCCGATTTACAGGGGGCGCTCGGGGAAACGGCTACACCTTC
CASSRFTGGARGNGYTF
>14|-|TRBV2|-|TRBJ1-1
TGTGCCAGCAGGTTGCAGGGCCGGGACACTGAAGCTTTCTTT
CASRLQGRDTEAFF
>14|-|TRBV27|-|TRBJ2-7
TGTGCCAGCAAACCTTGGGCAGGGTCGTGGGAGCAGTACTTC
CASKPWAGSWEQYF
>17|TRBD1|TRBV12-5|-|TRBJ2-7
TGTGCTAGTGGTTTGCTCACCACTGACAGGGGAGCACACGAGCAGTACTTC
CASGLLTTDRGAHEQYF
>17|-|TRBV4-3|-|TRBJ1-2
TGCGCCAGCAGCCAAGTAACGGGGCTACCGGGACACTATGGCTACACCTTC
CASSQVTGLPGHYGYTF
>15|-|TRBV2|-|TRBJ1-5
TGTGCCAGCAGTGATGTTGACAGTCGCAATCAGCCCCAGCATTTT
CASSDVDSRNQPQHF
>16|TRBD1|TRBV4-1|few|TRBJ1-2
TGCGCCAGCAGCCAAGCGACCAACAGGGGAGACTATGGCTACACCTTC
CASSQATNRGDYGYTF
>13|-|TRBV6-5|-|TRBJ2-3
TGTGCCAGCAGTTACGACAGCACAGATACGCAGTATTTT
CASSYDSTDTQYF
>15|TRBD2|TRBV15|-|TRBJ2-7
TGTGCCACCAGCAGAGGGGGGACTAGCGGCGACGAGCAGTACTTC
CATSRGGTSGDEQYF
>15|TRBD1|TRBV11-3|-|TRBJ2-2
TGTGCCAGCAGCTCGGGACAGGGCGGGACCGGGGAGCTGTTTTTT
CASSSGQGGTGELFF
>16|TRBD1|TRBV24-1|-|TRBJ2-3
TGTGCCACCAGTGACCAATCCGGGACAGGCACAGATACGCAGTATTTT
CATSDQSGTGTDTQYF
>15|TRBD2|TRBV6-5|once|TRBJ2-2
TGTGCCAGCATCCCCCGGGGGGTCGGCACCGGGGAGCTGTTTTTT
CASIPRGVGTGELFF
>18|-|TRBV19|-|TRBJ2-7
TGTGCCAGTAGTTTAGCCCCTGTGGACTTTGGAGGACTATACGAGCAGTACTTC
CASSLAPVDFGGLYEQYF
>13|TRBD1|TRBV12-3/TRBV12-4|-|TRBJ2-1
TGTGCCAGCAACCAACAGGGGGTGGGGGAGCAGTTCTTC
CASNQQGVGEQFF
>14|-|TRBV14|-|TRBJ2-7
TGTGCCAGCAGCCGTCTAGCGAGCTCCTACGAGCAGTACTTC
CASSRLASSYEQYF
>18|-|TRBV21-1|-|TRBJ2-1
TGTGCCAGCAGCCCACTTGTCGGGGGCAAGGGGGGATACAATGAGCAGTTCTTC
CASSPLVGGKGGYNEQFF
>13|TRBD1|TRBV5-6|-|TRBJ2-7
TGTGCCAGCAGCTTGGACAGGGGATACGAGCAGTACTTC
CASSLDRGYEQYF
>15|-|TRBV5-1|-|TRBJ2-2
TGCGCCAGCAGCTCAATTTTTGCCAGCACCGGGGAGCTGTTTTTT
CASSSIFASTGELFF
>16|TRBD1|TRBV5-4|-|TRBJ2-7
TGTGCCAGCAGCTATTTAACGGGACAGGGGGCCTACGAGCAGTACTTC
CASSYLTGQGAYEQYF
>14|TRBD2|TRBV18|-|TRBJ2-5
TGTGCCAGCTCACCGGCCGGACTAGCGGAGACCCAGTACTTC
CASSPAGLAETQYF
>13|-|TRBV5-1|-|TRBJ1-2
TGCGCCAGCAGCGAAGGGAATAACTATGGCTACACCTTC
CASSEGNNYGYTF
>14|TRBD1|TRBV6-2/TRBV6-3|-|TRBJ1-1
TGTGCCAGCAGTCAGACAGGGATGAACACTGAAGCTTTCTTT
CASSQTGMNTEAFF
>15|-|TRBV11-2|-|TRBJ2-2
TGTGCCAGCAGCTTAGTCGGGAGTTGGGGCGGGGAGCTGTTTTTT
CASSLVGSWGGELFF
>15|-|TRBV4-2|-|TRBJ2-7
TGTGCCAGCAGAGAAGCAGACCAGGGAACCTACGAGCAGTACTTC
CASREADQGTYEQYF
>14|-|TRBV14|-|TRBJ2-2
TGTGCCAGCAGCACCCTAGGGAACACCGGGGAGCTGTTTTTT
CASSTLGNTGELFF
>16|TRBD2|TRBV6-2/TRBV6-3|-|TRBJ2-7
TGTGCCAGCAGTTACCGTAGCGGGATTGTACCCTACGAGCAGTACTTC
CASSYRSGIVPYEQYF
>15|TRBD1|TRBV5-1|-|TRBJ1-6
TGCGCCAGCAGCGCCGGGACAGACGATAATTCACCCCTCCACTTT
CASSAGTDDNSPLHF
>14|TRBD1|TRBV2|-|TRBJ1-1
TGTGCCAGCGCGAGAAGGGGGACAGACACTGAAGCTTTCTTT
CASARRGTDTEAFF
>15|TRBD1|TRBV28|-|TRBJ1-5
TGTGCCAGCAGTCCCGACAGGGGAAGAAATCAGCCCCAGCATTTT
CASSPDRGRNQPQHF
>16|-|TRBV5-1|-|TRBJ2-3
TGCGCCAGCAGCTTTCTACCGGGGGCTAGCACAGATACGCAGTATTTT
CASSFLPGASTDTQYF
>15|-|TRBV4-1|-|TRBJ1-6
TGCGCCAGCAGCCAAGAAACAGTGGATAATTCACCCCTCCACTTT
CASSQETVDNSPLHF
>14|TRBD2|TRBV9|-|TRBJ2-7
TGTGCCAGCAGCGTAGAGAGCGGGACGTACGAGCAGTACTTC
CASSVESGTYEQYF
>14|-|TRBV7-9|-|TRBJ2-7
TGTGCCAGCAGCCTAACTAGCAATTGGGACGAGCAGTACTTC
CASSLTSNWDEQYF
>16|-|TRBV27|-|TRBJ1-6
TGTGCCAGCAGTTTAGGGCAGGCGACTCATAATTCACCCCTCCACTTT
CASSLGQATHNSPLHF
>16|TRBD2|TRBV5-6|-|TRBJ2-3
TGTGCCAGCAGGCTAGCGGGAGGGCCGGGGACAGATACGCAGTATTTT
CASRLAGGPGTDTQYF
>15|-|TRBV5-1|-|TRBJ2-1
TGCGCCAGCAGCTCTCGGAGGGCCCCTAACAATGAGCAGTTCTTC
CASSSRRAPNNEQFF
>15|-|TRBV19|-|TRBJ2-7
TGTGCCAGTAGTCAACCAGGGTCAGTCGGCGACGAGCAGTACTTC
CASSQPGSVGDEQYF
>14|TRBD1|TRBV15|-|TRBJ1-3
TGTGCCACCGAGGGACAGGGTTATGGAAACACCATATATTTT
CATEGQGYGNTIYF
>15|TRBD2|TRBV4-3|-|TRBJ2-5
TGCGCCGCCCTAGCGGGAGGTCTCGTGGAAGAGACCCAGTACTTC
CAALAGGLVEETQYF
>14|-|TRBV28|-|TRBJ1-1
TGTGCCAGCAGACCTAGTCCAGTGAACACTGAAGCTTTCTTT
CASRPSPVNTEAFF
>12|TRBD2|TRBV10-3|-|TRBJ2-7
TGTGCCATCTCCGGGGGGAACTACGAGCAGTACTTC
CAISGGNYEQYF
>19|TRBD1|TRBV7-9|-|TRBJ2-4
TGTGCCAGCAGCTTACTATCCCGGGACAGGGGTGATTCCAAAAACATTCAGTACTTC
CASSLLSRDRGDSKNIQYF
>13|-|TRBV10-3|-|TRBJ2-5
TGTGCCATCAGTGAGTCCACTAAAGAGACCCAGTACTTC
CAISESTKETQYF
>15|-|TRBV5-6|-|TRBJ1-2
TGTGCCAGCAGCCCCCCCGGCAGGGCGTCGGGGGGCTACACCTTC
CASSPPGRASGGYTF
>13|-|TRBV7-9|-|TRBJ2-1
TGTGCCAGCAGCTTGACTAACCACGATGAGCAGTTCTTC
CASSLTNHDEQFF
>15|-|TRBV12-5|once|TRBJ1-6
TGTGCTAGTGGTTGGAGGGGACGGGTCAATTCACCCCTCCACTTT
CASGWRGRVNSPLHF
>12|-|TRBV20-1|-|TRBJ2-1
TGCAGTGCTAGTCCTCGACGGGATGAGCAGTTCTTC
CSASPRRDEQFF